This entry lists 22 T cell receptor beta chains sequenced from one sample in a study of OX40 agonist ivuxolimab in advanced cancers. Assay used: immunoSEQ multiplex PCR; TCRdb lists only in-frame clones, some missing. The data hold tens of thousands of clones, with around 84% observed a single time. The specimen comprised CD4+ or CD8+ T cells sorted from blood, sampled in a trial of the OX40 agonist ivuxolimab. Source of these receptors: an adult with an advanced solid tumor such as melanoma, head and neck, liver or kidney cancer.

The sample holds one count of this clone. The V and J genes are TRBV6-5 and TRBJ1-2, with D maybe TRBD1 (6 bases). The V end lost 5 bases, the J end lost 3 bases, and 13 bases lay between the germline ends. CDR1 and CDR2 from the germline V gene are MNHEY and SVGAGI. The CDR3 consists of 14 residues. CDR3 DNA: TGTGCCAGCAGTCCGGACGGGGGCTACTATGGCTACACCTTC. Its translation: CASSPDGGYYGYTF.

Points on this clone: This sequence is one base from a far larger clone and is likely a read error. The J gene is TRBJ1-1, the V gene TRBV5-4, with D perhaps TRBD1 (6 bases). This CDR3 is 15 amino acids long. CDR1 is SGHNT, CDR2 YYREEE, per germline (reference sequence). Trimming stripped 0 bases from V and 3 bases from J, with 12 bases between. CDR3 nucleotides: TGTGCCAGCAGCTTGGAGCCAGGGGCGGACACTGAAGCTTTCTTT. Its protein is CASSLEPGADTEAFF.

V and J are TRBV6-1 and TRBJ2-2; D may be TRBD1 or TRBD2 (5 bases each). The CDR3 length is 15 residues. The germline V gene has CDR1 MNHNS and CDR2 SASEGT. V was clipped by 5 bases and J by 4 bases, with 14 bases between them. This CDR3 is CASSRDPPATGELFF. CDR3 bases: TGTGCCAGCAGTCGGGACCCCCCGGCCACCGGGGAGCTGTTTTTT.

The chain employs TRBV27 and TRBJ1-2; D is uncertain. V was shortened by 6 bases and J by 2 bases, with 7 bases between the two germline ends. The CDR3 contains 12 residues. Germline assignment: CDR1 MNHEY and CDR2 SMNVEV (reference sequence). Here the CDR3 DNA reads TGTGCCAGCAGCCCGGGGAACTATGGCTACACCTTC. The encoded protein is CASSPGNYGYTF.

The chain links TRBV10-3 to TRBJ2-6, with D unresolved. The ends were cut back, 7 bases at V and 2 bases at J, with 6 bases in the middle. From germline, CDR1 is ENHRY and CDR2 SYGVKD. The CDR3 spans 13 residues. The CDR3 region is CAITEAGANVLTF. Written as DNA, the CDR3 is TGTGCCATCACCGAAGCTGGGGCCAACGTCCTGACTTTC.

The V call is TRBV6-5, the J call TRBJ1-2, with no clear D. Germline V lookup: CDR1 MNHEY, CDR2 SVGAGI. The V gene lost 5 bases and the J gene lost 8 bases, with 12 bases spanning the gap. This CDR3 spans 12 amino acids. Here the CDR3 DNA reads TGTGCCAGCAGTCCCACTGGAGGAGGCTACACCTTC. Encoded protein: CASSPTGGGYTF.

This clone showed up just a few times. The rearrangement uses TRBV5-5 and TRBJ2-7, with 8 bases identical to TRBD1. Germline loops: CDR1 SGHKS, CDR2 YYEKEE (reference sequence). V was clipped by 2 bases and J by 4 bases; unmatched bases: 5. This CDR3 region has 14 residues. The CDR3 nucleotides are TGTGCCAGCAGCTTTGGACAGGGTATGTACGAGCAGTACTTC. Its protein is CASSFGQGMYEQYF.

The gene calls are TRBV20-1 and TRBJ1-3, with unresolved D. Trimming took off 2 bases at V and 6 bases at J, with 5 bases between the two ends. Germline V lookup: CDR1 DFQATT, CDR2 SNEGSKA (reference sequence). The CDR3 sequence is 11 residues long. This chain's CDR3 is CSARLTNTIYF. In DNA form, the CDR3 reads TGCAGTGCTAGACTCACAAACACCATATATTTT.

This clone was recorded only once. DNA for the CDR3: TGTGCCAGTAGTAGCTCCGGGAGGACTGAAAAACTGTTTTTT. This codes for CASSSSGRTEKLFF. The rearrangement joins TRBV19 to TRBJ1-4, with unresolved D. The CDR3 runs to 14 residues. V shed 4 bases and J shed 7 bases, with 13 bases lying between them. Germline loops: CDR1 LNHDA, CDR2 SQIVND (reference sequence).

V and J are TRBV7-2 and TRBJ2-3; 12 positions agree with TRBD2. CDR3 length equals 16 residues. After removal of 5 bases from V and 0 bases from J, the junction contained 3 bases not matched to a gene. Germline lookup yields CDR1 SGHTA and CDR2 FQGNSA. CDR3 DNA sequence: TGTGCCAGCAGCCGGACTAGCGGGGTTAGCACAGATACGCAGTATTTT. As protein: CASSRTSGVSTDTQYF.

The rearrangement links TRBV29-1 to TRBJ2-6; D remains unclear. The V and J ends lost 5 bases and 5 bases respectively, with 22 bases between them. CDR1 and CDR2 (germline): SQVTM, ANQGSEA. CDR3 size: 17 residues. This CDR3 reads CSVPWKSIQSRANVLTF. As DNA, the CDR3 is TGCAGCGTTCCGTGGAAAAGCATACAAAGTCGGGCCAACGTCCTGACTTTC. Based on the CDR3 plus reference TRBV29-1 and TRBJ2-6, the full variable domain is SAVISQKPSRDICQRGTSLTIQCQVDSQVTMMFWYRQQPGQSLTLIATANQGSEATYESGFVIDKFPISRPNLTFSTLTVSNMSPEDSSIYLCSVPWKSIQSRANVLTFGAGSRLTVL.

V is TRBV7-2 and J is TRBJ2-7, with TRBD1 matching 9 bases. CDR1 and CDR2 from the germline V gene are SGHTA and FQGNSA. This CDR3 has 14 residues. V lost 4 bases to trimming and J lost 7 bases; unmatched junction nucleotides: 8. The CDR3 is CASSSMGTGREQYF. In DNA, the CDR3 is TGTGCCAGCAGCTCTATGGGGACAGGGCGGGAGCAGTACTTC.

The CDR3 bases are TGTGCCTGTCGTCCGGGGTCTTACGAGCAGTACTTC. Translation: CACRPGSYEQYF. This sequence joins TRBV30 and TRBJ2-7, with D perhaps matching TRBD2 (5 bases). The length of the CDR3 is 12 residues. V lost 6 bases, J lost 4 bases, and 13 bases lay in between. In germline, CDR1 is GTSNPN, CDR2 SVGIG (reference sequence).

The V and J genes are TRBV27 and TRBJ1-4; 7 bases map to TRBD1. Trimming took 6 bases from V and 5 from J; bases not matched to a gene: 6. Looked up from germline, CDR1 is MNHEY and CDR2 is SMNVEV (reference sequence). This CDR3 has 14 residues. CDR3 region: CASSRTGLNEKLFF. For the CDR3, the DNA is TGTGCCAGCAGCCGGACAGGCCTAAATGAAAAACTGTTTTTT.

This clone has a handful of counts. This chain connects TRBV10-3 to TRBJ2-1; TRBD2 matches at 10 bases. The V gene end was trimmed by 6 bases and the J gene end by 6 bases; junction bases not matched to a gene: 8. Germline CDR1 ENHRY, CDR2 SYGVKD. The CDR3 has 15 residues. The CDR3 is CAISPTSGKSNEQFF. In DNA, the CDR3 is TGTGCCATCAGCCCTACTAGCGGGAAGAGCAATGAGCAGTTCTTC.

The chain carries TRBV11-3 and TRBJ2-1; D perhaps matches TRBD1 (5 bases). V shed 1 base and J shed 6 bases, with 10 bases lying between them. There are 14 residues in the CDR3. Looked up from germline, CDR1 is SGHNT and CDR2 is YENEEA. In DNA form, the CDR3 reads TGTGCCAGCAGCTTAGTTCAGGGTTCCAATGAGCAGTTCTTC. Amino acids: CASSLVQGSNEQFF.

The table lists this clone with a few counts. This chain connects TRBV18 to TRBJ1-1, with D unclear. V was cut by 2 bases and J by 6 bases, with 10 bases left in between. CDR1 is KGHSH and CDR2 is LQKENI in the germline V gene. The CDR3 has 13 amino acids. CDR3 in DNA: TGTGCCAGCTCACCAATTGTCGACGCTGAAGCTTTCTTT. As protein: CASSPIVDAEAFF. The full variable domain, with the rest looked up from reference TRBV18 and TRBJ1-1, is NAGVMQNPRHLVRRRGQEARLRCSPMKGHSHVYWYRQLPEEGLKFMVYLQKENIIDESGMPKERFSAEFPKEGPSILRIQQVVRGDSAAYFCASSPIVDAEAFFGQGTRLTVV.

The gene calls are TRBV5-5 and TRBJ1-2, with a weak D call TRBD1 (6 bases). This CDR3 has 15 residues. Per the germline V gene, CDR1 is SGHKS and CDR2 is YYEKEE (reference sequence). With 4 bases removed from V and 3 bases from J, the gap between germline ends came to 16 bases. CDR3 loop: CASSPLQGNHYGYTF. The CDR3 DNA reads as TGTGCCAGCAGCCCCCTACAGGGAAACCACTATGGCTACACCTTC.

The gene calls are TRBV15 and TRBJ2-3; possible D gene TRBD1, 8 bases. This CDR3 is 14 amino acids long. V lost 5 bases and J lost 6, with 15 bases in between. Germline CDR1 reads LNHNV; CDR2 reads YYDKDF (reference sequence). CDR3 sequence: CATSGDRGGDTQYF. CDR3 bases: TGTGCCACCAGCGGTGACAGGGGAGGGGATACGCAGTATTTT.

The rearrangement links TRBV2 to TRBJ1-5, with a possible D match to TRBD1 (5 bases). The CDR3 has 14 residues. The germline V and J ends were trimmed by 7 bases and 5 bases, with 15 bases remaining between them. The V gene's germline CDR1 is SNHLY and CDR2 FYNNEI. The CDR3 here is CASTLSRGDQPQHF. The DNA for the CDR3 is TGTGCCAGCACCTTATCGAGGGGCGATCAGCCCCAGCATTTT.

J is TRBJ1-5 and V is TRBV7-2, with D tentatively TRBD1 (5 bases). Germline V CDR1 and CDR2: SGHTA, FQGNSA. The CDR3 runs to 15 residues. The germline V and J ends were trimmed by 5 bases and 3 bases, with 14 bases remaining between them. For the CDR3, the DNA is TGTGCCAGCAGCCCTCGAAGGGGCCCCAATCAGCCCCAGCATTTT. It specifies CASSPRRGPNQPQHF.

The chain couples TRBV6-1 to TRBJ2-3, with D perhaps matching TRBD2 (5 bases). The V end was cut by 6 bases, the J end by 6 bases, with 7 bases between. The V gene's germline CDR1 is MNHNS and CDR2 SASEGT. The CDR3 extends over 11 amino acids. The CDR3 DNA is TGTGCCAGCAGGACGGGGGATACGCAGTATTTT. It is translated as CASRTGDTQYF.